This T cell receptor (beta chain) originates from a study of cytomegalovirus exposure and HLA in healthy donors. This PCR relied on a set of 60 Vbeta primers and 13 Jbeta primers. Data came from immunoSEQ multiplex PCR; TCRdb stores just in-frame clones and leaves some out. The profile shows approximately 150,000 clones, under 85% of them singletons. This CDR3 comprises 15 residues. Germline CDR1 SGHRS, CDR2 YFSETQ. Trimming removed 0 bases from V and 3 bases from J, with 11 bases in between. This sequence was found in a man younger than 35 in good health and CMV-seronegative. Sequenced material: PBMCs. The chain links TRBV5-1 to TRBJ2-3; D is perhaps TRBD1 (5 bases). Here the CDR3 reads CASSLEGRETDTQYF. For the CDR3, the DNA is TGCGCCAGCAGCTTGGAGGGCAGGGAAACAGATACGCAGTATTTT.